The T cell receptor beta chain described here comes from a study of PD-1 blockade in classical Hodgkin lymphoma. Study findings and constraints: By C4D1 there was a significant rise in CD4+ TCR diversity but not in CD8+ TCR diversity. Patients newly diagnosed and complete responders had comparable baseline diversity.

Every patient experienced relapse after autologous stem cell transplantation, and brentuximab vedotin exposure varied. As regards this clone: Antigen unknown.

The CDR3 covers 12 residues. Per germline, CDR1 WNHNN and CDR2 SYGVQD (reference sequence). Trimming took 8 bases from V and 6 from J, leaving 13 bases between them. The protocol was immunoSEQ multiplex PCR, while the TCRdb copy is restricted to in-frame clones and leaves out a portion. The sample lists about 66,000 clones, 71% seen once, with 9% to 10% in the top ten. The receptor's source is a human donor with classical Hodgkin lymphoma. The gene calls are TRBV10-1 and TRBJ1-2; D is unclear. Sequencing used peripheral blood mononuclear cells (PBMCs), obtained before the second cycle of nivolumab. CDR3 DNA sequence: TGCGCCAGCCCACCCCTCCGGGATGGCTACACCTTC. This encodes CASPPLRDGYTF.